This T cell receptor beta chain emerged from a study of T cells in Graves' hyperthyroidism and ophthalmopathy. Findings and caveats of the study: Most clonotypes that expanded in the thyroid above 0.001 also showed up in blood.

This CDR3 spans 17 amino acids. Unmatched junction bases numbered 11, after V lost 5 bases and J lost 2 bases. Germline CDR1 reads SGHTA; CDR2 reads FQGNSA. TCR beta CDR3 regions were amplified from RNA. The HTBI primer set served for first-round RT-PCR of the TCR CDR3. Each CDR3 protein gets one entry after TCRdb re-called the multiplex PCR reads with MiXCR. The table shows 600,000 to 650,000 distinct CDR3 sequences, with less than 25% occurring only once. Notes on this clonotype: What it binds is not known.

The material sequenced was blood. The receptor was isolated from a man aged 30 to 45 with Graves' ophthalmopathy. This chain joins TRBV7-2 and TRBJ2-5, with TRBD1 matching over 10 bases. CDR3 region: CASSLSGTGDLQETQYF. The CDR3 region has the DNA TGTGCCAGCAGCCTCTCCGGGACAGGGGACCTACAAGAGACCCAGTACTTC.